Detailed here is one T cell receptor beta chain. The antigen is unknown. V gave up 5 bases and J gave up 2 bases, with 14 bases separating them. The CDR3 sequence is 15 residues long. Per the germline V gene, CDR1 is SGHTA and CDR2 is FQGTGA. This entry is derived from a study of T cell repertoires in cytomegalovirus infection. Whole-study findings and limits: People with CMV and the relevant HLA were identified by cumulative public TCR beta family frequency.

Via MiXCR, TCRdb re-called the reads, giving one row per CDR3 protein. The table lists fewer than 700,000 distinct CDR3 sequences, roughly 24% of them singletons. The specimen was CD8+ T cells from PBMCs. The J gene is TRBJ2-3, the V gene TRBV7-3; maybe TRBD2 (6 bases). This TCR was recovered from a human donor in good health (CMV status not recorded). Some clones in this sample may be carry-over from other donors' samples. CDR3 DNA: TGTGCCAGCAGCACCCCGGGGGAGAACACAGATACGCAGTATTTT. Translated, it gives CASSTPGENTDTQYF. Supplemented by reference TRBV7-3 and TRBJ2-3, the full variable domain reads GAGVSQTPSNKVTEKGKYVELRCDPISGHTALYWYRQSLGQGPEFLIYFQGTGAADDSGLPNDRFFAVRPEGSVSTLKIQRTERGDSAVYLCASSTPGENTDTQYFGPGTRLTVL.